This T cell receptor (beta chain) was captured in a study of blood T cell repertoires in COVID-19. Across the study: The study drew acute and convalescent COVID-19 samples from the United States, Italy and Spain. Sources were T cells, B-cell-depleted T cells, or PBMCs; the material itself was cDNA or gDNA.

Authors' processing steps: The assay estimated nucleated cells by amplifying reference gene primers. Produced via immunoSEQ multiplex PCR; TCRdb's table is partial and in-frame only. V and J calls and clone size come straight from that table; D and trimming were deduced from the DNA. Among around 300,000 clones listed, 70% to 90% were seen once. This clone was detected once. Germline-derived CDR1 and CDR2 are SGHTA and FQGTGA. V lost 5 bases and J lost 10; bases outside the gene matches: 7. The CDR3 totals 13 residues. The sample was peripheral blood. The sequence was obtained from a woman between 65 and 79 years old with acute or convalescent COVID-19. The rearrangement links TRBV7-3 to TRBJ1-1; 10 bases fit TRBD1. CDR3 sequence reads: CASSAAGTGAAFF. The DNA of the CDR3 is TGTGCCAGCAGCGCTGCCGGGACAGGGGCAGCTTTCTTT.